This T cell receptor (beta chain) is from a study of cytomegalovirus exposure and HLA in healthy donors (dated by TCRdb to about 2017). Describing the broader study: In an earlier analysis of roughly 590 of the donors, about 270 Gb of sequence data and roughly 100 million unique TCR beta sequences from 150 million to 200 million T cells were reported. In addition to the first cohort of 666 subjects, a separate validation cohort of 130 or so different subjects was used. A later analysis re-examined previously published TCR beta repertoires from roughly 720 donors and added high-resolution HLA genotyping to investigate patterns of TCR occurrence. Typing coverage differed by locus: A, B, C, DRB1 and DQB1 were typed in about 620-640 donors, DQA1 in about 510, DPA1 in 600 to 610, and DPB1 in 400 to 490. In an earlier analysis of several hundred of the donors, high-throughput TCR beta sequencing was used to judge whether each TCR beta V gene segment behaved as functional or pseudogenic. Genome-wide SNP genotypes for about 65% of the 666 donors were used in a later genetic analysis, which treated that subset as a discovery cohort. An early release that covered around 590 HLA-typed donors contained approximately 300 gigabases of sequencing data and 65 million to 100 million unique TCR sequences. The study aimed to test whether cataloging public T cell receptors could reveal signatures of past pathogen exposure. Across about 370 genotyped donors of the cohort, an average of 235,054 unique TCR beta nucleotide sequences per donor were sequenced, and around 20% of those sequences were non-productive. The T cell repertoires of some 700 subjects were profiled by immunosequencing and related to cytomegalovirus serostatus. Both class I and class II loci were covered by HLA typing, at four-digit resolution. Donor age, sex, ethnicity and CMV serostatus were compiled alongside the repertoire data. The study combined high-throughput TCR immunosequencing, statistical association of individual TCRs with disease status, and machine learning to predict cytomegalovirus infection status. The later analysis used no new phenotypic data to find candidate immune exposures, relying instead on TCR beta sequences and their occurrence across donors. All discovery cohort repertoires had been generated using a single sequencing platform. Because of strong linkage in the cohort, five DR-DQ haplotypes were treated as single units for association and clustering. The genetic ancestry cluster associated with self-reported Caucasian donors included around 76% of the approximately 400 genotyped donors.

The cohort consisted of 600 to 750 healthy bone marrow donors. At the time of sampling, every cohort member was nominally healthy, though immune exposures that went unrecorded were likely present. The donor was CMV seropositive and was included in the group of 250 to 350 seropositive cohort members. A peripheral blood sample was collected from each donor, and TCR beta sequencing was performed on peripheral blood mononuclear cells. Genomic DNA was extracted from the blood cell samples with the Qiagen DNeasy Blood Extraction Kit. The library relied on the immunoSEQ multiplex PCR assay. For the multiplex PCR, a mixture combining 60 forward primers for TCR Vbeta segments and 13 reverse primers for TCR Jbeta segments was used. Amplification of the CDR3 region of rearranged TCR beta genes was performed with a multiplex PCR assay on genomic DNA. Amplified TCR beta libraries were sequenced as 87-base-pair reads on the Illumina HiSeq System. In the source study's methods: A later analysis tallied 75 million to 95 million unique TCR beta chains across the 660 or so repertoires, and approximately 9.9 million of those chains were shared by two or more donors. To remove PCR and sequencing errors, raw reads were error-corrected and collapsed into unique sequences using a nearest-neighbor algorithm that merged closely related sequences. Alignment of CDR3 sequences to IMGT reference sequences was used to assign V, D and J gene segments. For a sequence to be retained, a match of at least six nucleotides was required to both a V gene segment and a J gene segment. Rearrangements were called productive when the CDR3 lacked stop codons and stayed in frame with V and J; all others were non-productive. Following IMGT convention, CDR3 was defined as the stretch from the second conserved V-encoded cysteine up to the conserved J-encoded phenylalanine. Sequences without an unambiguous match to a single V gene segment were excluded from the earlier analysis of a few hundred of the donors. In an earlier analysis of some 590 of the donors, V segments were called functional above 56.7% productive rearrangements and were called segregating when the between-donor standard deviation exceeded 5%. To diagnose cytomegalovirus status from the catalog of TCR beta chain sequences, a statistical classification framework was built. A later analysis assigned V and J genes by comparing TCR nucleotide sequences with IMGT/GENE-DB human TR gene sequences. Using the TCRdist pipeline, a later analysis assigned CDR3 sequences along with most-parsimonious VDJ recombination scenarios. In a later analysis, each TCR beta chain was defined by its CDR3 amino acid sequence together with its V-gene family, and reads without a unique V-gene family were excluded. A later analysis removed several hundred highly shared, low-generation-probability nucleotide sequences to deal with suspected cross-contamination and a sequencing artifact. A later analysis calculated a clonal expansion index for each public chain from normalized within-repertoire ranks of inferred template counts. In a later analysis, generation probabilities were computed using a VDJ recombination model fitted to out-of-frame rearrangements, and the results were checked against IGoR. A later analysis scored TCR-TCR, TCR-HLA and TCR-CMV co-occurrence with hypergeometric tests, applying a repertoire-size bias correction to TCR pairs. To estimate false discovery rates, a later analysis permuted the HLA or CMV assignments 20 times. In a later analysis, co-occurring TCRs were grouped using DBSCAN, and TCRdist sequence similarity was added for clustering within HLA-allele-positive subsets. Repertoires with fewer than 30,000 or more than 120,000 public chains were left out of co-occurrence clustering, as were four to six repertoires with anomalous nucleotide sharing. Here the immuneACCESS table is served through TCRdb, limited to in-frame sequences with V and J called. Missing clones are a known gap in these copies; in checked studies unresolved V genes cover under half, and the rest lacks a known reason. The V and J calls and the clone size are those of that table, but D and trimming were determined from the DNA. Within this sample are about 150,000 clones, with approximately 8.9% of them counted one time only. The top ten clonotypes cover 6.5% to 8.5% of the sample.

Details on this clone: This receptor's antigen is unknown. There are no base qualities to consult, and no much larger clone falls within one base.

What the study reported, not specific to this receptor: Cytomegalovirus status was reported to be diagnosed by the classifier with high specificity and sensitivity in both the original and validation cohorts. The earlier analysis of around 600 of the donors excluded 15 to 20 rarely observed V segments, including chromosome 9 orphons, because counts were too low. The only immune exposure information available for the cohort was CMV serostatus. According to a later analysis, most CMV-associated TCR beta chains appeared to be HLA-restricted, and the HLA associations seemed to be driven largely by CMV exposure. In a later genetic analysis, a missense DCLRE1C variant was associated with V-gene and J-gene trimming of TCR beta chains, and the association was replicated in an independent cohort. Correlated functional status among segregating V segments might reflect linkage disequilibrium, but an unknown experimental factor could not be ruled out. Compared with equally common non-associated chains, HLA-associated TCR beta chains in a later analysis were more clonally expanded and had lower generation probabilities. The presence/absence analyses assumed that sequencing depth was roughly uniform across donors, and that assumption may not be true. Assigning TCR associations to individual alleles was difficult when HLA alleles, especially DR and DQ, strongly co-occurred. A group of highly shared sequence variants was considered likely to be a technical artifact of the sequencing pipeline. While some public TCRs were present in many individuals, most TCR sequences turned up only very rarely across donors. The study gave a list of 150 to 200 TCR beta chains associated with cytomegalovirus. Specific HLA alleles were associated with 15,000 to 20,000 TCR beta sequences at a false discovery rate of 0.05 in a later analysis. HLA typing was unavailable for some donors at each locus, so association tests used only the typed subset. Broadly in line with IMGT annotations, most TCR beta V segments showed up in productive rearrangements about 90% or about 30% of the time in an earlier analysis of around 600 of the donors. The authors suggested that the approach could potentially be generalized to other disease states and immunological phenotypes. In a later analysis, the rate of TCR association differed among HLA loci, with DRB1 alleles having the most associated TCRs and HLA-C alleles having the fewest. A few of the identified cytomegalovirus-associated TCR beta chains were confirmed in vitro to be specific for cytomegalovirus antigens. In this cohort, only TCR beta chains were sequenced, and detectable features were limited by the absence of alpha or paired-chain data. A further reported finding was that TCR beta sequences accurately predicted the HLA-A and HLA-B alleles for most subjects in the first cohort. The 87-base-pair reads could not distinguish some IMGT-functional V segments, including TRBV6-2 and TRBV6-3, so those segments were excluded. Several of the top co-occurrence clusters appeared to be linked to parvovirus B19, influenza, CMV and Epstein-Barr virus, according to a later analysis. Compared with the roughly 720-donor mean, donors in an Asian-associated ancestry cluster had fewer N-insertions in productive TCRs, according to a later genetic analysis.

Its CDR3 holds 16 amino acids, cysteine through phenylalanine. CDR3 DNA is the only sequence kept; it has 48 bases, read in frame from the first base. V was cut back by 4 bases and J by 4 bases, leaving a gap of 17 bases between them. Reading the germline V gene gives CDR1 SGHRS and CDR2 YFSETQ. The sequence was obtained from a woman aged 40 to 50 in good health and CMV-seropositive. The chain joins TRBV5-1 to TRBJ2-2; the D gene is possibly TRBD1, with 7 bases matching. The sample consisted of PBMCs. The DNA sequence reads TGCGCCAGCAGCGCCATTCCAGGGGGAGGCACCGGGGAGCTGTTTTTT. The encoded protein is CASSAIPGGGTGELFF.